One sample yielded the 9 T cell receptor beta chains listed below, sequenced in a study of T-cell memory formation after mild COVID-19. TCRdb reprocessed the 5' RACE reads via MiXCR and lists one record per CDR3 protein. The repertoire consists of roughly 70,000 distinct CDR3 sequences, with roughly a sixth occurring once and the leading ten covering 31%. Sequencing was carried out using PBMCs or a T cell subset sorted from them (not recorded which). These receptors all come from an adult woman who had mild COVID-19 (a few samples of this study predate the infection). Cell type and time point are not known.

The sample holds a few counts of this clonotype. The V call is TRBV11-2, the J call TRBJ2-7, with D unclear. Per the germline V gene, CDR1 is SGHAT and CDR2 is FQNNGV. This CDR3 is 13 amino acids long. Between the trimmed V and J ends, which lost 5 bases and 3 bases, there was a span of 11 bases. The CDR3 nucleotides read TGTGCCAGCAGCCCCCCGGGCAACTACGAGCAGTACTTC. As protein: CASSPPGNYEQYF.

V gene TRBV7-9 combines with J gene TRBJ1-2; D unclear. The CDR3 totals 14 residues. Between the trimmed V and J ends, which lost 1 base and 1 base, there was a span of 7 bases. Germline V gene lookup returns CDR1 SEHNR and CDR2 FQNEAQ (reference sequence). The CDR3 DNA sequence: TGTGCCAGCAGCTTAGATGTCCGTAACTATGGCTACACCTTC. Translating gives CASSLDVRNYGYTF. Using reference TRBV7-9 and TRBJ1-2 for the parts outside the CDR3, the full variable domain is DTGVSQNPRHKITKRGQNVTFRCDPISEHNRLYWYRQTLGQGPEFLTYFQNEAQLEKSRLLSDRFSAERPKGSFSTLEIQRTEQGDSAMYLCASSLDVRNYGYTFGSGTRLTVV.

The gene calls are TRBV12-3 or TRBV12-4 and TRBJ2-7, with unresolved D. The CDR3 consists of 16 residues. V shed 5 bases and J shed 0 bases, with 17 bases lying between them. The CDR3 nucleotides are TGTGCCAGCAGTCCCGGTAAGGCCAGCAACTCCTACGAGCAGTACTTC. It is translated as CASSPGKASNSYEQYF.

The V call is TRBV30, the J call TRBJ2-1, with D uncertain. CDR1 and CDR2 (germline): GTSNPN, SVGIG (reference sequence). The V gene lost 8 bases and the J gene lost 6 bases, with 11 bases spanning the gap. CDR3 length: 11 residues. The CDR3 loop reads CALVGSNEQFF. The CDR3 DNA follows: TGTGCCCTCGTAGGGTCCAATGAGCAGTTCTTC.

This clonotype was picked up a small number of times. V gene TRBV30 combines with J gene TRBJ2-7, with unresolved D. Germline values: CDR1 GTSNPN, CDR2 SVGIG (reference sequence). The CDR3 sequence is 15 residues long. V was clipped by 0 bases and J by 3 bases, with 15 bases between them. The CDR3 reads CAWSVGLAFFYEQYF. The CDR3, as DNA: TGTGCCTGGAGTGTTGGCCTCGCGTTCTTCTACGAGCAGTACTTC.

The table lists this clonotype with a few counts. This chain uses TRBV7-9 with TRBJ2-1; D possibly corresponds to TRBD2 (6 bases). Germline CDR1 is SEHNR and CDR2 is FQNEAQ (reference sequence). There are 13 residues in the CDR3. V lost 3 bases, J lost 10 bases, and 13 bases lay in between. The CDR3 bases are TGTGCCAGCAGCTTCTCGGACTATGGGGAGCAGTTCTTC. It encodes CASSFSDYGEQFF.

This clonotype was detected once. The chain joins TRBV5-6 to TRBJ2-7; no reliable D call. The CDR3 runs to 15 residues. Germline CDR1 is SGHDT and CDR2 is YYEEEE. V lost 0 bases and J 5 bases, leaving 15 bases between the germline ends. CDR3 amino acids: CASSLVSGLSNEQYF. The CDR3 coding sequence is TGTGCCAGCAGCTTGGTGTCAGGCCTTAGCAACGAGCAGTACTTC.

The V and J genes are TRBV9 and TRBJ2-3; TRBD2 matches at 7 bases. Trimming at V came to 5 bases and at J to 5 bases, leaving 5 bases not matched to a gene. The CDR3 totals 13 residues. In germline, CDR1 is SGDLS, CDR2 YYNGEE. Here the CDR3 reads CASRGGVGDTQYF. The CDR3 DNA is TGTGCCAGCAGGGGGGGGGTCGGAGATACGCAGTATTTT. The whole variable domain, remainder taken from reference TRBV9 and TRBJ2-3, is DSGVTQTPKHLITATGQRVTLRCSPRSGDLSVYWYQQSLDQGLQFLIQYYNGEERAKGNILERFSAQQFPDLHSELNLSSLELGDSALYFCASRGGVGDTQYFGPGTRLTVL.

The rearrangement links TRBV11-2 to TRBJ1-3; D is undetermined. V was pared by 5 bases and J by 3 bases, with 14 bases between. This CDR3 is built from 15 residues. Germline loops: CDR1 SGHAT, CDR2 FQNNGV. CDR3 in DNA: TGTGCCAGCAGCCCGCCCCTCACTAGTGGAAACACCATATATTTT. This codes for CASSPPLTSGNTIYF.